These 6 T cell receptor beta chains originate from one sample sequenced in a study of CD8+ T cells in alopecia areata. Extracted RNA was reverse transcribed into cDNA, the sequencing template. Assay used: immunoSEQ multiplex PCR; TCRdb lists only in-frame clones, some missing. The sample holds 150,000 or so clones; approximately 87% are singletons and the top ten take approximately 15%. Sequenced here: CD8+ T cells sorted from blood, sampled at week 0. These receptors all come from a human donor with alopecia areata.

This chain uses TRBV11-2 with TRBJ2-7; 7 positions agree with TRBD1. With V trimmed by 2 bases and J by 3 bases, 4 bases remained unmatched. Per germline, CDR1 SGHAT and CDR2 FQNNGV. This CDR3 region has 14 residues. CDR3 sequence: CASSLRQGVYEQYF. Here the CDR3 DNA reads TGTGCCAGCAGCTTAAGGCAGGGGGTCTACGAGCAGTACTTC.

The V call is TRBV6-5, the J call TRBJ2-1, with 8 bases fitting TRBD2. This CDR3 contains 15 residues. Trimming removed 2 bases from V and 9 bases from J; junction bases left unmatched: 9. CDR1 MNHEY and CDR2 SVGAGI come from the germline V gene. The CDR3 reads CASSYAGGADIEQFF. The CDR3 region has the DNA TGTGCCAGCAGTTACGCCGGGGGGGCCGATATTGAGCAGTTCTTC.

The V gene is TRBV4-1, the J gene TRBJ2-7, with a weak D call TRBD1 (5 bases). The CDR3 runs 14 residues. CDR1 and CDR2 (germline): MGHRA, YSYEKL. V shed 3 bases and J shed 6 bases, with 15 bases lying between them. CDR3 nucleotides: TGCGCCAGCAGCCAGAGAGCAGGGCCTAGCGAGCAGTACTTC. Translated, it gives CASSQRAGPSEQYF.

The V and J genes are TRBV18 and TRBJ2-7; D is undetermined. The CDR3 is 12 amino acids. Looked up from germline, CDR1 is KGHSH and CDR2 is LQKENI. V shed 5 bases and J shed 7 bases, with 12 bases lying between them. Here the CDR3 DNA reads TGTGCCAGCTCAAGGTGGGGTAAAGAGCAGTACTTC. Residues: CASSRWGKEQYF.

This chain connects TRBV19 to TRBJ1-2; D is unresolved. The CDR3 is made up of 15 amino acids. The V gene's germline CDR1 is LNHDA and CDR2 SQIVND (reference sequence). V was clipped by 3 bases and J by 2 bases, with 13 bases between them. This CDR3 is CASSITQTGNYGYTF. In DNA, the CDR3 is TGTGCCAGTAGTATCACACAAACGGGGAACTATGGCTACACCTTC.

CDR3 sequence: CASSLDWFGERGTDTQYF. Written as DNA, the CDR3 is TGTGCCAGCAGCTTAGATTGGTTCGGGGAGCGGGGGACAGATACGCAGTATTTT. The chain uses TRBV11-2 and TRBJ2-3; 8 positions agree with TRBD2. J was trimmed by 3 bases and V by 0 bases; bases with no gene match: 11. The germline gives CDR1 SGHAT, CDR2 FQNNGV. This CDR3 spans 18 amino acids.